Here is one TCR beta chain with its context. Its cognate antigen is unknown. The sample belongs to a study of cytomegalovirus exposure and HLA in healthy donors. General study results and limits: In a later analysis, a missense DCLRE1C variant was linked to TCR beta V- and J-gene trimming. Indistinguishable V segments, including TRBV6-2 and TRBV6-3, were excluded.

The PCR had 60 Vbeta and 13 Jbeta primers. The data were produced by immunoSEQ multiplex PCR, yet TCRdb's version contains in-frame clones alone and is incomplete. The sample contains under 200,000 clones, nearly 80% of which appear only once. From germline, CDR1 is SEHNR and CDR2 FQNEAQ (reference sequence). Unmatched junction bases numbered 10, after V lost 7 bases and J lost 6 bases. This CDR3 has 14 amino acids. The clonotype originates from a woman in her thirties or forties in good health and CMV-seronegative. The rearrangement links TRBV7-9 to TRBJ1-1; TRBD1 matches at 8 bases. The sample comprised PBMCs. The CDR3 DNA is TGTGCCAGCAAGTCTTTGGGACAGGCGGCTGAAGCTTTCTTT. As protein: CASKSLGQAAEAFF.